This T cell receptor beta chain was observed in a study of molecular identifiers for immune sequencing clone quantification. Study-level findings and limits: Highly expanded clones may be undercounted when identical TCR molecules share barcodes. Amid some 1 million naive cells, spiked Jurkat TCR RNA from one cell was reportedly still detectable.

CDR3 length equals 14 residues. V was trimmed by 3 bases and J by 0 bases, leaving 9 bases between them. CDR1 and CDR2 (germline): SGHKS, YYEKEE (reference sequence). Sorting selected naive CD8 T cells with a CD8+CD4-CCR7+CD45RA+ phenotype. Bulk libraries came from a prior protocol with listed TCR primers. TCRdb fed the PCR reads into MiXCR, producing one record per CDR3 protein. The sample has about 9,600 distinct CDR3 sequences, 19% seen once. This clonotype was recorded at least ten times. Antigen specificity is unknown. Sequencing used naive CD8+ T cells from blood, with Jurkat cell RNA spiked in. The subset denotes: FACS-sorted CD8+CD4-CCR7+CD45RA+ naive T cells. This receptor was taken from a human donor in good health. Some libraries in this study had Jurkat cell RNA spiked in. The chain carries TRBV5-5 and TRBJ2-5, with D possibly matching TRBD1 (6 bases). The DNA of the CDR3 is TGTGCCAGCAGCTACCGGGACAACCAAGAGACCCAGTACTTC. Translated: CASSYRDNQETQYF.